What follows are 9 T cell receptor beta chains derived from one specimen sequenced in a study of beta chain features in type 1 diabetes. cDNA synthesis used the whole RNA isolate, giving expressed TCRB sequences. Clones were sequenced by immunoSEQ multiplex PCR, and TCRdb holds only the in-frame ones, with some missing. The repertoire holds under 150,000 clones, with around 7% as singletons. The sample comprised central memory CD4+ T cells from blood. Every receptor here comes from a woman aged 25 to 39 in good health.

In its sample, this clone was seen many times. The chain couples TRBV6-5 to TRBJ2-4; D possibly corresponds to TRBD2 (6 bases). CDR1 is MNHEY and CDR2 is SVGAGI in the germline V gene. V lost 1 base and J 3 bases, leaving 13 bases between the germline ends. The CDR3 spans 16 residues. CDR3 in amino acids: CASSYYPRGGKNIQYF. CDR3 coding DNA: TGTGCCAGCAGTTACTACCCTCGGGGAGGCAAAAACATTCAGTACTTC.

This clone was seen only a few times. The gene calls are TRBV11-2 and TRBJ2-2, with 8 bases that match TRBD2. With V trimmed by 3 bases and J by 5 bases, 5 bases remained unmatched. The CDR3 loop spans 15 amino acids. Germline V gene data show CDR1 as SGHAT and CDR2 as FQNNGV. The CDR3 sequence: CASSFISGETGELFF. DNA for the CDR3: TGTGCCAGCAGCTTCATTAGCGGGGAGACCGGGGAGCTGTTTTTT. Full variable domain (rest looked up from reference TRBV11-2 and TRBJ2-2): EAGVAQSPRYKIIEKRQSVAFWCNPISGHATLYWYQQILGQGPKLLIQFQNNGVVDDSQLPKDRFSAERLKGVDSTLKIQPAKLEDSAVYLCASSFISGETGELFFGEGSRLTVL.

V gene TRBV6-5 combines with J gene TRBJ2-1; 10 positions match TRBD1. With 6 bases clipped from V and 4 bases from J, the junction kept 3 bases outside the gene matches. Germline V gives CDR1 MNHEY, CDR2 SVGAGI. The CDR3 has 14 amino acids. This CDR3 is CASSRTGGYNEQFF. DNA for the CDR3: TGTGCCAGCAGCCGGACAGGGGGATACAATGAGCAGTTCTTC.

This clone was seen more than once but under ten times. This sequence joins TRBV7-3 and TRBJ2-1; 9 bases line up with TRBD2. V dropped 8 bases and J dropped 9; count of bases not matched to a gene: 2. The CDR3 contains 11 residues. From germline, CDR1 is SGHTA and CDR2 FQGTGA. CDR3 residues: CASSSGTEQFF. The DNA for the CDR3 is TGTGCCAGCTCTAGCGGGACTGAGCAGTTCTTC.

The CDR3 spells CASSVSLAASYNEQFF. The CDR3 DNA follows: TGTGCCAGCAGCGTTAGCCTAGCGGCCTCCTACAATGAGCAGTTCTTC. J is TRBJ2-1 and V is TRBV9, with 7 bases lining up with TRBD2. Germline assignment: CDR1 SGDLS and CDR2 YYNGEE. Trimming cost V 2 bases and J 0 bases; bases outside gene matches: 5. This CDR3 spans 16 amino acids.

This clone appeared a few times. V usage is TRBV14 and J usage is TRBJ2-5; 11 positions match TRBD2. Germline V gene sequence: CDR1 SGHDN, CDR2 FVKESK. V trimming: 0 bases; J trimming: 5 bases; junction bases outside the gene matches: 5. CDR3 length: 16 residues. The CDR3 region is CASSQERGTSGETQYF. The CDR3 nucleotides read TGTGCCAGCAGCCAAGAACGGGGGACTAGCGGTGAGACCCAGTACTTC.

The chain couples TRBV6-4 to TRBJ2-2; the match to TRBD1 covers 8 bases. CDR3 length: 16 residues. Germline CDR1 is MRHNA and CDR2 is SNTAGT. J lost 6 bases, V lost 2 bases, and 8 bases had no gene match. CDR3 protein: CASSDPHRGIAGELFF. The CDR3 DNA reads TGTGCCAGCAGTGACCCCCACAGGGGGATCGCCGGGGAGCTGTTTTTT.

This clone appeared a few times. The chain has TRBV7-2 and TRBJ2-5; D might be TRBD2 (6 bases). CDR1 and CDR2 from the germline V gene are SGHTA and FQGNSA. This CDR3 has 13 residues. The ends were cut back, 8 bases at V and 2 bases at J, with 12 bases in the middle. CDR3: CASVGGEQETQYF. The CDR3 nucleotides are TGTGCCAGCGTCGGCGGGGAGCAAGAGACCCAGTACTTC.

The gene calls are TRBV6-5 and TRBJ2-7, with a weak D call TRBD2 (5 bases). The V end was cut by 5 bases, the J end by 6 bases, with 17 bases between. Germline loops: CDR1 MNHEY, CDR2 SVGAGI. The CDR3 length is 14 residues. Here the CDR3 reads CASSQEGRRSEQYF. The CDR3 region has the DNA TGTGCCAGCAGTCAAGAGGGTAGACGGTCCGAGCAGTACTTC.